These 15 T cell receptor beta chains were all obtained from the same sample, sequenced in a study of T cell changes during pregnancy in multiple sclerosis (dated by TCRdb to about 2019). The library was built by means of the immunoSEQ multiplex PCR assay. TCRdb's version of the immuneACCESS table is confined to in-frame rearrangements and falls short of the full clone set. An unresolved V gene accounts for under half of the shortfall where checked; the remainder is of unknown origin. The sample table lists more than 70,000 clones, under 95% of them with a count of one. The ten largest account for about 0.91% of the sample. Sequencing used peripheral blood, obtained before pregnancy. These receptors came from a female donor with multiple sclerosis, enrolled in a pregnancy study.

The chain has TRBV6-5 and TRBJ1-4; tentatively, D is TRBD1 (6 bases). The V end lost 5 bases, the J end lost 5 bases, and 12 bases lay between the germline ends. The germline V gene encodes CDR1 MNHEY and CDR2 SVGAGI. The CDR3 runs 14 residues. CDR3 residues: CASSRTARNEKLFF. The CDR3, as DNA: TGTGCCAGCAGTAGGACAGCCCGCAATGAAAAACTGTTTTTT.

The chain links TRBV25-1 to TRBJ2-7, with 7 bases that match TRBD1. The germline V gene has CDR1 MGHDK and CDR2 SYGVNS. The CDR3 length is 15 residues. J lost 1 base, V lost 4 bases, and 7 bases had no gene match. The CDR3 sequence: CASSGYGTVSYEQYF. The CDR3 region has the DNA TGTGCCAGCAGTGGCTACGGGACAGTTTCCTACGAGCAGTACTTC.

The J gene is TRBJ1-3, the V gene TRBV6-5; D gene uncertain. The ends were cut back, 0 bases at V and 3 bases at J, with 9 bases in the middle. CDR1 and CDR2 from the germline V gene are MNHEY and SVGAGI. This CDR3 spans 15 amino acids. The CDR3 bases are TGTGCCAGCAGTTACTCAGCGGGTAGTGGAAACACCATATATTTT. Protein sequence: CASSYSAGSGNTIYF.

The genes are TRBV27 and TRBJ1-1; D is uncertain. The CDR3 extends over 13 amino acids. V lost 5 bases and J lost 4, with 11 bases in between. The germline gives CDR1 MNHEY, CDR2 SMNVEV (reference sequence). CDR3 protein: CASSPGKVTEAFF. The CDR3 DNA follows: TGTGCCAGCAGTCCGGGAAAGGTCACTGAAGCTTTCTTT.

The chain carries TRBV21-1 and TRBJ2-1; TRBD2 is the table's D call, not checked against the DNA. TRBV21-1 is a pseudogene locus. This CDR3 has 15 amino acids. The CDR3 protein is CASSNGRGLYNEQFF. The CDR3 DNA is TGTGCCAGCAGCAACGGGCGGGGCCTATACAATGAGCAGTTCTTC.

The chain employs TRBV19 and TRBJ1-1; tentatively, D is TRBD1 (5 bases). V shed 2 bases and J shed 4 bases, with 8 bases lying between them. This CDR3 is 13 amino acids long. CDR1 is LNHDA and CDR2 is SQIVND in the germline V gene (reference sequence). In DNA form, the CDR3 reads TGTGCCAGTAGTATAATCGGGGGCACTGAAGCTTTCTTT. Amino acids: CASSIIGGTEAFF.

V usage is TRBV2 and J usage is TRBJ1-5; TRBD1 matches 7 bases. With 4 bases clipped from V and 3 bases from J, the junction kept 9 bases outside the gene matches. Germline V gene data show CDR1 as SNHLY and CDR2 as FYNNEI. The CDR3 has 16 amino acids. The CDR3 DNA sequence: TGTGCCAGCAGTGGACTCGGACAGGCTTTCAATCAGCCCCAGCATTTT. It specifies CASSGLGQAFNQPQHF.

The rearrangement joins TRBV7-9 to TRBJ2-7; perhaps TRBD1 as D (6 bases). CDR1 and CDR2 (germline): SEHNR, FQNEAQ (reference sequence). The CDR3 runs 12 residues. Between the trimmed V and J ends, which lost 4 bases and 9 bases, there was a span of 13 bases. The CDR3 coding sequence is TGTGCCAGCAGCTACCCACAGGGCGGGCAGTACTTC. It yields the protein CASSYPQGGQYF.

The rearrangement links TRBV5-1 to TRBJ2-7, with D maybe TRBD1 (6 bases). There are 18 residues in the CDR3. V lost 0 bases, J lost 3 bases, and 22 bases lay in between. CDR1 SGHRS and CDR2 YFSETQ come from the germline V gene. The CDR3 DNA sequence: TGCGCCAGCAGCTTGGCGGTTACCAGGGGCCAAGATGACTACGAGCAGTACTTC. Amino acid sequence: CASSLAVTRGQDDYEQYF.

This clone was seen once. The CDR3 reads CASRGGDKETQYF. CDR3 in DNA: TGTGCCAGCAGGGGCGGGGATAAAGAGACCCAGTACTTC. V and J are TRBV2 and TRBJ2-5; D is possibly TRBD2 (6 bases). This CDR3 comprises 13 residues. Germline lookup yields CDR1 SNHLY and CDR2 FYNNEI. V lost 6 bases to trimming and J lost 3 bases, with 11 bases between them.

The chain recombines TRBV6-5 with TRBJ1-1; D might be TRBD1 (6 bases). The CDR3 is 15 amino acids. V was trimmed by 5 bases and J by 0 bases, leaving 13 bases between them. Germline assignment: CDR1 MNHEY and CDR2 SVGAGI. The CDR3 sequence is CASSLRQDVNTEAFF. CDR3 sequence (DNA): TGTGCCAGCAGTCTCCGACAGGACGTGAACACTGAAGCTTTCTTT.

The rearrangement joins TRBV4-3 to TRBJ2-1; 8 bases are shared with TRBD2. Looked up from germline, CDR1 is LGHNA and CDR2 is YSLEER. The V gene end was trimmed by 1 base and the J gene end by 4 bases; junction bases not matched to a gene: 3. This CDR3 has 15 amino acids. In nucleotides, the CDR3 is TGCGCCAGCAGCCAAGGACTAGCGACTTACAATGAGCAGTTCTTC. This gives the protein CASSQGLATYNEQFF.

This CDR3 reads CASSLADRALETQYF. The CDR3 bases are TGTGCCAGCAGCTTGGCGGACAGAGCCCTAGAGACCCAGTACTTC. The V gene is TRBV5-4, the J gene TRBJ2-5; D is possibly TRBD1 (6 bases). The CDR3 extends over 15 amino acids. The V end lost 0 bases, the J end lost 4 bases, and 13 bases lay between the germline ends. Germline lookup yields CDR1 SGHNT and CDR2 YYREEE (reference sequence).

This chain connects TRBV6-1 to TRBJ2-1, with D possibly matching TRBD1 (6 bases). V dropped 6 bases and J dropped 4 bases, with 13 bases sitting between them. CDR1 and CDR2 (germline): MNHNS, SASEGT. The CDR3 extends over 14 amino acids. Here the CDR3 reads CASRLGTLYNEQFF. CDR3 DNA: TGTGCCAGCAGGTTAGGGACACTTTACAATGAGCAGTTCTTC.

This sequence joins TRBV6-6 and TRBJ2-1; 11 bases agree with TRBD2. Germline V CDR1 and CDR2: MNHNY, SVGAGI (reference sequence). Trimming removed 4 bases from V and 4 bases from J; junction bases left unmatched: 0. The CDR3 consists of 14 residues. CDR3 bases: TGTGCCAGCAGTTGGACTAGCGGGTACAATGAGCAGTTCTTC. The encoded protein is CASSWTSGYNEQFF.